These T cell receptor beta chains were read from a single sample in a study of cytomegalovirus exposure and HLA in healthy donors. Using immunoSEQ multiplex PCR, the repertoire was profiled, and TCRdb retains in-frame clones only, with some absent. The profile shows 100,000 to 120,000 clones, over 60% of them singletons. The sample was PBMCs. These TCRs come from a woman aged 60-75 years in good health and CMV-seropositive. The CDR3 runs from the conserved cysteine through the conserved F or W. The D gene is left open where the match is weak. Clone size is given for some rows only: seen once, a few or many times, or a class if the clone is expanded.

TRBJ2-3 | TRBV15 | TRBD1 | NA | TGTGCCACCAGCAGAGTGGACAGGCAAACAGATACGCAGTATTTT | CATSRVDRQTDTQYF
TRBJ2-5 | TRBV12-5 | TRBD1 | NA | TGTGCTAGTGGCGGACGACAGGGGGCGATTGGGGAGACCCAGTACTTC | CASGGRQGAIGETQYF
TRBJ1-1 | TRBV28 | NA | NA | TGTGCCAGCAGGGATGGACAGAACACTGAAGCTTTCTTT | CASRDGQNTEAFF
TRBJ1-2 | TRBV2 | TRBD1 | NA | TGTGCCAGCAGTGAAAGGACAGGGTTACGGGGCTACACCTTC | CASSERTGLRGYTF
TRBJ1-1 | TRBV4-1 | TRBD1 | NA | TGCGCCAGCAGCCAGTTTGGGGGGACAGGGGGCAGTATCGGTGTTGAAGCTTTCTTT | CASSQFGGTGGSIGVEAFF
TRBJ1-1 | TRBV18 | NA | NA | TGTGCCAGCTCAAGCCAGAGGGTGAACACTGAAGCTTTCTTT | CASSSQRVNTEAFF
TRBJ1-2 | TRBV28 | NA | NA | TGTGCCAGCGGGGCTGGTGGCTACACCTTC | CASGAGGYTF
TRBJ2-1 | TRBV6-1 | NA | NA | TGTGCCAGCAGCAATAGCGGCTCCTACAATGAGCAGTTCTTC | CASSNSGSYNEQFF
TRBJ1-2 | TRBV6-5 | TRBD1 | NA | TGTGCCAGCAGTTACGGGGCTACAGGGGGCAACTATGGCTACACCTTC | CASSYGATGGNYGYTF
TRBJ2-7 | TRBV7-2 | NA | NA | TGTGCCAGCAGCTCCCGTAGGGGGGGAAGCTCCTACGAGCAGTACTTC | CASSSRRGGSSYEQYF
TRBJ2-7 | TRBV4-1 | NA | few | TGCGCCAGCAGCCAAGATCCCGGGACTCCCTACGAGCAGTACTTC | CASSQDPGTPYEQYF
TRBJ1-2 | TRBV7-2 | NA | NA | TGTGCCAGCAGGTCAAAAGGGGTGTTTTTATATGGCTACACCTTC | CASRSKGVFLYGYTF
TRBJ1-1 | TRBV4-1 | NA | NA | TGCGCCAGCAGCGGCCGGACAGCGAACACTGAAGCTTTCTTT | CASSGRTANTEAFF
TRBJ2-7 | TRBV9 | TRBD2 | NA | TGTGCCAGCAGCTTGTGGGGGGGGTCCTACGAGCAGTACTTC | CASSLWGGSYEQYF
TRBJ2-7 | TRBV15 | TRBD2 | NA | TGTGCCACCAGCAGAGATGGGACTAGGACCGCCTACGAGCAGTACTTC | CATSRDGTRTAYEQYF
TRBJ2-7 | TRBV18 | NA | NA | TGTGCCAGCTCACCCGGGACAATCTACGAGCAGTACTTC | CASSPGTIYEQYF
TRBJ2-3 | TRBV27 | TRBD2 | NA | TGTGCCAGCAGTTTATTCGCTAGCGGGTACACAGATACGCAGTATTTT | CASSLFASGYTDTQYF
TRBJ1-5 | TRBV19 | NA | NA | TGTGCCAGTACCAGGACAGTAGTTAGCAATCAGCCCCAGCATTTT | CASTRTVVSNQPQHF
TRBJ2-7 | TRBV7-8 | TRBD1 | NA | TGTGCCAGCAGTCCGAAGACAGGGGTGTCCTACGAGCAGTACTTC | CASSPKTGVSYEQYF
TRBJ1-1 | TRBV29-1 | NA | NA | TGCAGCGGGACACGGCTGGGCGGTCAAGCTTTCTTT | CSGTRLGGQAFF
TRBJ2-7 | TRBV18 | TRBD1 | NA | TGTGCCAGCTCACCGTTAGGACAGGGGCTCCACGAGCAGTACTTC | CASSPLGQGLHEQYF
TRBJ2-2 | TRBV28 | NA | once | TGTGCCAGCAGTCTTCTAAGCCATACCGGGGAGCTGTTTTTT | CASSLLSHTGELFF
TRBJ1-1 | TRBV6-5 | NA | NA | TGTGCCAGCAGTTACTCCTACGTCATGAAGAACACTGAAGCTTTCTTT | CASSYSYVMKNTEAFF